Listed here is a single TCR beta chain. V lost 6 bases and J lost 4, with 15 bases in between. In germline, CDR1 is MNHEY, CDR2 SVGAGI. The CDR3 extends over 14 amino acids. This sample stems from a study of blood T cell repertoires in COVID-19. Sequencing used immunoSEQ multiplex PCR; TCRdb keeps in-frame clones, though not all of them. The sample includes roughly 420,000 clones, more than 75% seen only once; the top ten take more than 0.9%. Cohort placement rested on clinical history that participants reported themselves. This chain joins TRBV6-5 and TRBJ1-2; no reliable D call. The TCR was taken from a woman in her twenties or thirties with acute COVID-19. Material for sequencing was PBMCs or T cells enriched from blood (not recorded which). The CDR3 spells CASRGNGEVYGYTF. DNA of the CDR3: TGTGCCAGCAGGGGCAACGGGGAGGTCTATGGCTACACCTTC.